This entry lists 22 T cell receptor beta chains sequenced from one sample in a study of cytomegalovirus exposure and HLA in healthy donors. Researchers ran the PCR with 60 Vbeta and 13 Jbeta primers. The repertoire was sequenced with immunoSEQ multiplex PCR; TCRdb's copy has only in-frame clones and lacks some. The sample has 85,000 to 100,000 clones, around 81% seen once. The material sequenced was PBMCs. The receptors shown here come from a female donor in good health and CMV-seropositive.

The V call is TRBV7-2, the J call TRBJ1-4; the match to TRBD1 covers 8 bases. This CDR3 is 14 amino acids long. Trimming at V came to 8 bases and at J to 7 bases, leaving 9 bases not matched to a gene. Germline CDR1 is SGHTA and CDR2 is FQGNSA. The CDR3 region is CASSTGELGEKLFF. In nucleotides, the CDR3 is TGTGCCAGCTCGACAGGGGAGTTGGGTGAAAAACTGTTTTTT.

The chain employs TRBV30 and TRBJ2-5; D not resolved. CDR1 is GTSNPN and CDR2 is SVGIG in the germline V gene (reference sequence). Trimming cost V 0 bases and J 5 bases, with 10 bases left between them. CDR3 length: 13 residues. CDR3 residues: CAWSVLAEETQYF. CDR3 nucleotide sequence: TGTGCCTGGAGTGTATTAGCTGAGGAGACCCAGTACTTC.

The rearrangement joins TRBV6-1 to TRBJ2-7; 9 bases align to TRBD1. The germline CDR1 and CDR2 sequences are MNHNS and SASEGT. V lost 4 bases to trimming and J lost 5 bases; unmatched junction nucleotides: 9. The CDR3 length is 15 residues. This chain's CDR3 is CASSGEGTGRHEQYF. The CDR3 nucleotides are TGTGCCAGCAGTGGTGAAGGGACAGGGAGACACGAGCAGTACTTC.

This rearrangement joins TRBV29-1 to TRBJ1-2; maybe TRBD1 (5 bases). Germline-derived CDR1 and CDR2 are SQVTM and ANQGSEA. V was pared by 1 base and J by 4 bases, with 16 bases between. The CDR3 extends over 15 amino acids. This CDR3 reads CSVEAPARDGYGYTF. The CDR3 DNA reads TGCAGCGTTGAAGCCCCGGCCAGGGATGGCTATGGCTACACCTTC. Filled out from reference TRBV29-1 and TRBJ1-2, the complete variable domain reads SAVISQKPSRDICQRGTSLTIQCQVDSQVTMMFWYRQQPGQSLTLIATANQGSEATYESGFVIDKFPISRPNLTFSTLTVSNMSPEDSSIYLCSVEAPARDGYGYTFGSGTRLTVV.

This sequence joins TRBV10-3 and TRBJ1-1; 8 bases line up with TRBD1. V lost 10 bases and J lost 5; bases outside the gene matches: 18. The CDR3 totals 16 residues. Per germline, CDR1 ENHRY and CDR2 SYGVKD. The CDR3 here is CASAGQGAPGGTEAFF. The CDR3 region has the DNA TGTGCCAGCGCTGGGCAGGGGGCGCCTGGGGGGACTGAAGCTTTCTTT.

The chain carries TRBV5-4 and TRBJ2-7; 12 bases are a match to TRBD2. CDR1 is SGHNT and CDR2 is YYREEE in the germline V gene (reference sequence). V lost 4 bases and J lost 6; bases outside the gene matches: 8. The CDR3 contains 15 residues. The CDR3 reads CASSLTSGGFREQYF. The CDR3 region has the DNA TGTGCCAGCAGCCTAACTAGCGGGGGGTTTCGCGAGCAGTACTTC.

The CDR3 DNA reads TGTGCCAGCAGCCAGGCGGGTGGCGGGTACGAGCAGTACTTC. It specifies CASSQAGGGYEQYF. The V gene is TRBV7-2, the J gene TRBJ2-7, with D possibly matching TRBD2 (5 bases). Germline V gives CDR1 SGHTA, CDR2 FQGNSA. V was shortened by 5 bases and J by 4 bases, with 15 bases between the two germline ends. The CDR3 totals 14 residues.

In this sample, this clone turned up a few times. The chain's CDR3 is CASSLGPDRANYGYTF. CDR3 nucleotide sequence: TGTGCCAGCAGTCTAGGCCCGGACAGGGCAAACTATGGCTACACCTTC. The gene calls are TRBV5-6 and TRBJ1-2; 8 nucleotides match TRBD1. This CDR3 spans 16 amino acids. Trimming cost V 5 bases and J 2 bases; bases outside gene matches: 11. Germline V CDR1 and CDR2: SGHDT, YYEEEE.

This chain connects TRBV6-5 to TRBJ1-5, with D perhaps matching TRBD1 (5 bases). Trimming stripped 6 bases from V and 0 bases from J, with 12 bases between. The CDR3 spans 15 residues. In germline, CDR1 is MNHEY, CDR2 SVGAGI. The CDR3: CASSLRGVSNQPQHF. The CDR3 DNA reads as TGTGCCAGCAGCCTTCGGGGGGTTAGCAATCAGCCCCAGCATTTT.

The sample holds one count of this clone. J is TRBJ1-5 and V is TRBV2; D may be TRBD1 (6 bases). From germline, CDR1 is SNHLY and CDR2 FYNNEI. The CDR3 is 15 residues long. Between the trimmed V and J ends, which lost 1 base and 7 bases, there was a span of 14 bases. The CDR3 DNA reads TGTGCCAGCAGTGAAGAGGTAGGGGGTTGGCAGCCCCAGCATTTT. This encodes CASSEEVGGWQPQHF.

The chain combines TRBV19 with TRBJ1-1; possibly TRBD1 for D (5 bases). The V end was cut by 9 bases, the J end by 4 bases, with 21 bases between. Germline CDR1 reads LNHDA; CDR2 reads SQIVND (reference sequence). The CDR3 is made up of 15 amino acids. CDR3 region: CASTPQDQGVTEAFF. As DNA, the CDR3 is TGTGCCAGCACCCCTCAGGACCAGGGCGTCACTGAAGCTTTCTTT. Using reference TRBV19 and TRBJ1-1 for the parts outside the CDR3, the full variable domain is DGGITQSPKYLFRKEGQNVTLSCEQNLNHDAMYWYRQDPGQGLRLIYYSQIVNDFQKGDIAEGYSVSREKKESFPLTVTSAQKNPTAFYLCASTPQDQGVTEAFFGQGTRLTVV.

The DNA of the CDR3 is TGTGCCAGTAGTATAATAAGTACTAACACTGAAGCTTTCTTT. Translating it yields CASSIISTNTEAFF. The chain couples TRBV19 to TRBJ1-1; D gene uncertain. This CDR3 comprises 14 residues. The germline V and J ends were trimmed by 2 bases and 2 bases, with 9 bases remaining between them. Germline CDR1 and CDR2: LNHDA and SQIVND (reference sequence).

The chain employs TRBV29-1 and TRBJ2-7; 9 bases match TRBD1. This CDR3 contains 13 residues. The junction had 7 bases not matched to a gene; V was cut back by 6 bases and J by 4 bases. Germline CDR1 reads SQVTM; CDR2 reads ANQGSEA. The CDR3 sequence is CSVNKGQGYEQYF. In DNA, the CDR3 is TGCAGCGTCAACAAGGGACAGGGATACGAGCAGTACTTC.

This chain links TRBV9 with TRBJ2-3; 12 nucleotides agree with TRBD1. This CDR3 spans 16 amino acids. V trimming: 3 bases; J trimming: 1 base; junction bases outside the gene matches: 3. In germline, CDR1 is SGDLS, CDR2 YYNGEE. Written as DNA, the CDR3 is TGTGCCAGCAGCGGAGGGACAGGGGGCGGCACAGATACGCAGTATTTT. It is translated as CASSGGTGGGTDTQYF.

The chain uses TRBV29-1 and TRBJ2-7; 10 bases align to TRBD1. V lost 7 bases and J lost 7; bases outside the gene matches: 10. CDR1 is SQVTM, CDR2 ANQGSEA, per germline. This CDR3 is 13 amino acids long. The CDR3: CSALPGQGFEQYF. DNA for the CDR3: TGCAGCGCCCTACCGGGACAGGGGTTTGAGCAGTACTTC.

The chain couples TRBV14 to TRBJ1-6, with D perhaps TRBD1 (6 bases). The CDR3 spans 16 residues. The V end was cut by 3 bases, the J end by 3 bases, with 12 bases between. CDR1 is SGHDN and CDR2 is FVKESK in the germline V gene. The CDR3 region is CASSHYGQIYNSPLHF. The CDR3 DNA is TGTGCCAGCAGCCACTACGGACAGATCTATAATTCACCCCTCCACTTT.

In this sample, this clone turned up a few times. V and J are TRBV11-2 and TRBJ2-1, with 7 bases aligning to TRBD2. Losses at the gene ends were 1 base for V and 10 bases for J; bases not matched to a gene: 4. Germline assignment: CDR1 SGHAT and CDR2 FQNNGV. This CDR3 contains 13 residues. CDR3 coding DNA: TGTGCCAGCAGCTTAGTCAGGGAGGGCGAGCAGTTCTTC. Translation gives CASSLVREGEQFF.

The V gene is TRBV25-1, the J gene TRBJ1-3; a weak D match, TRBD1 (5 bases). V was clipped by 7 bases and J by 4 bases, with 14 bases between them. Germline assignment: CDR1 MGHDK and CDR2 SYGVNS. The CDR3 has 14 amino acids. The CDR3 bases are TGTGCCAGCACCATAGGACACCGCGGAAACACCATATATTTT. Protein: CASTIGHRGNTIYF.

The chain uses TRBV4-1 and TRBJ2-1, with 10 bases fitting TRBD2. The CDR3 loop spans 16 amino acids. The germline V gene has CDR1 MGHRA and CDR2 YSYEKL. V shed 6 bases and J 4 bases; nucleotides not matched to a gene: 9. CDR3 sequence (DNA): TGCGCCAGCAGTTTTGCCGGGACTAGCGCGTACAATGAGCAGTTCTTC. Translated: CASSFAGTSAYNEQFF.

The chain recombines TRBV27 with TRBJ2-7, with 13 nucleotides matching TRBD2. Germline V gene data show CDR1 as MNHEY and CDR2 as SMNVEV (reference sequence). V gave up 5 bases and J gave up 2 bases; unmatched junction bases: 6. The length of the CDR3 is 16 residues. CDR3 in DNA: TGTGCCAGCAGTCCGGGACTAGCGGGGATTCCCTACGAGCAGTACTTC. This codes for CASSPGLAGIPYEQYF.

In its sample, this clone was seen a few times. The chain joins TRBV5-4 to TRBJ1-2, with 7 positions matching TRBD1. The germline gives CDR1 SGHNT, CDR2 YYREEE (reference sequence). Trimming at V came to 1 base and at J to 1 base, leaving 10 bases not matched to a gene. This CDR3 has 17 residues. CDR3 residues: CASSLFGSTGSNYGYTF. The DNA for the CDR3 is TGTGCCAGCAGCTTGTTTGGCTCGACAGGGAGTAACTATGGCTACACCTTC.

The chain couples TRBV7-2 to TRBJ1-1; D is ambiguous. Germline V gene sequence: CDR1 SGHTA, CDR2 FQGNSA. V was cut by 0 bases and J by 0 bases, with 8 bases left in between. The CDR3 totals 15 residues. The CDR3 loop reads CASSLAPQVNTEAFF. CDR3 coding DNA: TGTGCCAGCAGCTTAGCCCCCCAGGTGAACACTGAAGCTTTCTTT. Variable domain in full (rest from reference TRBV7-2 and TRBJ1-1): GAGVSQSPSNKVTEKGKDVELRCDPISGHTALYWYRQSLGQGLEFLIYFQGNSAPDKSGLPSDRFSAERTGGSVSTLTIQRTQQEDSAVYLCASSLAPQVNTEAFFGQGTRLTVV.